This T cell receptor beta chain was identified in a study of blood T cell repertoires in COVID-19. V shed 5 bases, J shed 11 bases, and the junction held 8 bases outside the gene matches. Germline V gene sequence: CDR1 MDHEN, CDR2 SYDVKM. The CDR3 sequence is 13 residues long. This clone appeared a single time. Libraries were prepared by immunoSEQ multiplex PCR; TCRdb keeps only in-frame clonotypes and omits some of them. The sample holds 150,000 or so clones, 86% seen once. This chain joins TRBV28 and TRBJ1-5, with 8 bases identical to TRBD1. Sequencing was carried out using peripheral blood. This sequence was found in a man aged 50 or older with active or convalescent COVID-19. The CDR3 spells CASSPADRGTQHF. The CDR3 DNA reads as TGTGCCAGCAGTCCAGCAGACAGGGGAACCCAGCATTTT.